Sequencing of this T cell receptor (beta chain) was carried out in a study of identical twins. It was template switching that added a universal primer site, and there were unique molecular identifiers on the cDNA. One entry per CDR3 protein results from TCRdb running MiXCR on the 5' RACE reads. This sample carries some 900,000 distinct CDR3 sequences, 9% to 15% of them seen once, and the ten largest clones take around 1.5%. Findings and limits, study-wide: Insertion counts were lower in abundant cord blood beta clonotypes, a trend that memory repertoires did not show. Out-of-frame beta chain sequences displayed weaker excess sharing between twins.

Notes on this clonotype: What it recognizes is unknown.

J lost 2 bases, V lost 3 bases, and 3 bases had no gene match. This CDR3 contains 15 residues. These data were also reused for a study on yellow fever vaccine responses in identical twins. From that study: After vaccination, twins' T cell response reportedly seemed partly convergent, partly personalized.

The genes are TRBV12-3 or TRBV12-4 and TRBJ2-3, with 9 bases lining up with TRBD2. This receptor was identified in a woman under 30 in good health. Sequencing input: PBMCs. Written as DNA, the CDR3 is TGTGCCAGCAGTTTTAGCGGGGGAGTCACAGATACGCAGTATTTT. Encoded protein: CASSFSGGVTDTQYF.